This T cell receptor beta chain was captured in a study of T cell responses to AZD1222 COVID-19 vaccine. Study observations and caveats: It was only a handful of AZD1222 recipients who were seropositive at baseline. Within unmutated variant regions lay the reported targets of nearly half of spike-specific TCRs.

The germline V gene has CDR1 MNHNS and CDR2 SASEGT. V gave up 0 bases and J gave up 2 bases, with 17 bases separating them. CDR3 size: 18 residues. In its sample, this clone was seen a few times. What it recognizes is unknown. Using immunoSEQ multiplex PCR, the repertoire was profiled, and TCRdb retains in-frame clones only, with some absent. The sample carries over 85,000 clones, 85% to 90% recorded once. Sequencing was performed on peripheral blood, taken 28 days after the second AZD1222 dose. The sequence came from an adult who received the AZD1222 COVID-19 vaccine. The chain links TRBV6-1 to TRBJ1-5; the D gene is possibly TRBD1 (5 bases). The CDR3 is CASSEAGRGSFRNQPQHF. The CDR3, as DNA: TGTGCCAGCAGTGAAGCGGGGCGGGGGTCATTTCGCAATCAGCCCCAGCATTTT.